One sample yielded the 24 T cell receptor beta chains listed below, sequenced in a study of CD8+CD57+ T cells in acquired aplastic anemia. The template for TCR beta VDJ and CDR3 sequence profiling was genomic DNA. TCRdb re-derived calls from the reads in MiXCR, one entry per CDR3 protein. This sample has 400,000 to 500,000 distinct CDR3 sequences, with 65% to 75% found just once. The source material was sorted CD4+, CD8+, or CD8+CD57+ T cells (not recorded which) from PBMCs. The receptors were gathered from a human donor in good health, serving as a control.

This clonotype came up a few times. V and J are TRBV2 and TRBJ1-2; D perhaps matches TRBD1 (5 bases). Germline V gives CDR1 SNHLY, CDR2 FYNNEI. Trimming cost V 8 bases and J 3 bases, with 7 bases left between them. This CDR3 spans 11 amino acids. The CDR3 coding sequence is TGTGCCAGCGCGACAGACTATGGCTACACCTTC. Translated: CASATDYGYTF.

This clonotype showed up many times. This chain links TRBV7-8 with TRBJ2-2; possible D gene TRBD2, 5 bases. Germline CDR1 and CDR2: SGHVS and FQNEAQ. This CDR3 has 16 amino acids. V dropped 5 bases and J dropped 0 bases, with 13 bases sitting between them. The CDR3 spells CASSSAAGTNTGELFF. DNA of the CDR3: TGTGCCAGCAGCAGCGCGGCGGGCACGAACACCGGGGAGCTGTTTTTT.

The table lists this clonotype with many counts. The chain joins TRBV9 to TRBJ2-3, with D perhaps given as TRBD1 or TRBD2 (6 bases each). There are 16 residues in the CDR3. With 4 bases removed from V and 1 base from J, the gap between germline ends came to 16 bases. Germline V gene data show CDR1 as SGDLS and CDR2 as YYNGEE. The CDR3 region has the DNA TGTGCCAGCAGCCCCACGGAGGGGGTAGGCACAGATACGCAGTATTTT. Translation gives CASSPTEGVGTDTQYF.

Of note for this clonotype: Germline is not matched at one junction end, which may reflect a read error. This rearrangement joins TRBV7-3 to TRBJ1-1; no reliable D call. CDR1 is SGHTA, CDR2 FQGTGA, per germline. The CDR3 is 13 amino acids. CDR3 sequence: CASSPARHTEAVF. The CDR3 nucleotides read TGTGCCAGCAGCCCAGCAAGGCACACTGAAGCTGTTTTT.

The chain's CDR3 is CASSIRRANSPLHF. CDR3 bases: TGTGCCAGTAGTATTAGGAGGGCGAATTCACCCCTCCACTTT. The genes are TRBV19 and TRBJ1-6; no reliable D call. The V end was cut by 3 bases, the J end by 7 bases, with 10 bases between. The CDR3 is 14 residues long. Germline V lookup: CDR1 LNHDA, CDR2 SQIVND (reference sequence).

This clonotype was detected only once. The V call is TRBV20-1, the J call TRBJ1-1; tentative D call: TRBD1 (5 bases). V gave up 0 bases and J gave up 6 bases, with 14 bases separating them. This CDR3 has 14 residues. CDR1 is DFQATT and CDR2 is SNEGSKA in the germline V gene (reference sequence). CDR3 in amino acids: CSARDRAEKPEAFF. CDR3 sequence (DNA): TGCAGTGCTAGAGACAGGGCTGAAAAACCTGAAGCTTTCTTT.

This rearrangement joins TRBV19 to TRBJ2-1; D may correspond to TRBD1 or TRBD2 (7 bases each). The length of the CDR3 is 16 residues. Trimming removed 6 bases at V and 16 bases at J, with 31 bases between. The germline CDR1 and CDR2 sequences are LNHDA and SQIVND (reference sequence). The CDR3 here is CASSPNDREGYTQYFF. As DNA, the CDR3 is TGTGCCAGTAGCCCAAACGACAGGGAGGGCTACACTCAGTACTTCTTC.

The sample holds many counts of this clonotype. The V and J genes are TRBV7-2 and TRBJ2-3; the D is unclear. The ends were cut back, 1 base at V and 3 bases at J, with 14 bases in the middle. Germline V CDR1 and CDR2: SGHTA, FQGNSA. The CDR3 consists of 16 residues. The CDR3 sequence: CASSLVLGRGTDTQYF. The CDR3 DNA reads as TGTGCCAGCAGCTTAGTACTGGGAAGAGGTACAGATACGCAGTATTTT. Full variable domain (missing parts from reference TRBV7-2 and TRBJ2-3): GAGVSQSPSNKVTEKGKDVELRCDPISGHTALYWYRQSLGQGLEFLIYFQGNSAPDKSGLPSDRFSAERTGGSVSTLTIQRTQQEDSAVYLCASSLVLGRGTDTQYFGPGTRLTVL.

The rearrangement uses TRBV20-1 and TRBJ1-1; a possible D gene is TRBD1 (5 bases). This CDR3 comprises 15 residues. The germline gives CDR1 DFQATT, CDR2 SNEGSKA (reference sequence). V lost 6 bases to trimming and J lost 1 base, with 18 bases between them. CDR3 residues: CSAPEGRVRNTEAFF. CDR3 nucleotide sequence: TGCAGTGCCCCCGAGGGGAGGGTAAGGAACACTGAAGCTTTCTTT.

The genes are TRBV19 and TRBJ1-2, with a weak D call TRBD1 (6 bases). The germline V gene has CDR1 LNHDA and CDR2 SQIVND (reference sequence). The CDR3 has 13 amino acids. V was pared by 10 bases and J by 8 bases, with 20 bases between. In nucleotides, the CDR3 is TGTGCCATTATGTCTGCCGGCCAGGGGGGCTACACCTTC. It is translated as CAIMSAGQGGYTF.

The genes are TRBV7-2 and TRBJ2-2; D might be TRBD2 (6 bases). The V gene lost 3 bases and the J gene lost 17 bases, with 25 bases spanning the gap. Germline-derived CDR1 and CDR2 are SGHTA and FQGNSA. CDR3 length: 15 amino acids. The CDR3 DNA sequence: TGTGCCAGCAGCTTCGTAGAGAACTATAGCGGCACCCTCTTTTTT. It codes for CASSFVENYSGTLFF.

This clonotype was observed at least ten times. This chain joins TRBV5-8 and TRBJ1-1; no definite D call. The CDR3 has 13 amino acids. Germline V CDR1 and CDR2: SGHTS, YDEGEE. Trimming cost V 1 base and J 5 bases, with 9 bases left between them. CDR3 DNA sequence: TGTGCCAGCAGCTTGCGGCGGGTGACTGAAGCTTTCTTT. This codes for CASSLRRVTEAFF.

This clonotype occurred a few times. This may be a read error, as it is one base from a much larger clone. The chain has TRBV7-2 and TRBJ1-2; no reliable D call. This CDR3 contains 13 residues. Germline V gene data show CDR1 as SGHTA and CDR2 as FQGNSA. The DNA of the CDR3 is TGCGCCAGCAGCCAGGAGTTAAGCTATGGCTACACCTTC. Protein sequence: CASSQELSYGYTF.

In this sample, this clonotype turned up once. CDR3 DNA: TGTGCCAGCAGCTTAGGGCGGGGGGAGAGTGAGCAGTTCTTC. Protein: CASSLGRGESEQFF. The V and J genes are TRBV7-6 and TRBJ2-1; 8 bases match TRBD2. The CDR3 contains 14 residues. The trim removed 1 base at V and 9 bases at J, leaving 5 bases unmatched. Germline loops: CDR1 SGHVS, CDR2 FNYEAQ.

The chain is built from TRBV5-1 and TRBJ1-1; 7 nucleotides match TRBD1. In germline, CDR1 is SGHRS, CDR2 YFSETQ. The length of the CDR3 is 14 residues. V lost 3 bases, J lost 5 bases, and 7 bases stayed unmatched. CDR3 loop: CASSSETGRTEAFF. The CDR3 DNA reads TGCGCCAGCAGCTCAGAGACAGGGAGAACTGAAGCTTTCTTT.

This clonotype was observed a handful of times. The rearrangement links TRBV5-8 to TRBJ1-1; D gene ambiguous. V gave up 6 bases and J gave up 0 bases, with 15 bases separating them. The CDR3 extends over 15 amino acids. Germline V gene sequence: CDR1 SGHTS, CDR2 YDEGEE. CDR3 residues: CASIGGPNLNTEAFF. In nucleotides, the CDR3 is TGTGCCAGCATTGGAGGGCCTAACCTGAACACTGAAGCTTTCTTT.

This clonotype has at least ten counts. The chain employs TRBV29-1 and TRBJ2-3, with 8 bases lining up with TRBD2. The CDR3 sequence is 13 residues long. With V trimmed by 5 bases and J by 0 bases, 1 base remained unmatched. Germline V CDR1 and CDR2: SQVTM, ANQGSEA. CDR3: CSVQRGSTDTQYF. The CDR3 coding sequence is TGCAGCGTTCAGCGGGGGAGCACAGATACGCAGTATTTT.

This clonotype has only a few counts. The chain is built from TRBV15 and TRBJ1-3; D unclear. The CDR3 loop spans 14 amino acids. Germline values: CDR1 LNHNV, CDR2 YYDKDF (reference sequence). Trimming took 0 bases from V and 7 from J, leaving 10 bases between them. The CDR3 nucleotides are TGTGCCACCAGCAGAGAACAAGGTTGGAACACCATATATTTT. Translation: CATSREQGWNTIYF.

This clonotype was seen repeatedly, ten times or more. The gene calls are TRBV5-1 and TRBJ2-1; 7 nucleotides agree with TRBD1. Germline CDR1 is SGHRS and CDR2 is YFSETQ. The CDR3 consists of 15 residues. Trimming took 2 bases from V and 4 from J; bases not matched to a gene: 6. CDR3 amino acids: CASSFRDRGYNEQFF. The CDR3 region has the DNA TGCGCCAGCAGCTTCCGGGACAGAGGGTACAATGAGCAGTTCTTC. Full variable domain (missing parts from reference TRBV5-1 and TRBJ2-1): KAGVTQTPRYLIKTRGQQVTLSCSPISGHRSVSWYQQTPGQGLQFLFEYFSETQRNKGNFPGRFSGRQFSNSRSEMNVSTLELGDSALYLCASSFRDRGYNEQFFGPGTRLTVL.

The CDR3 bases are TGTGCCAGCAGCTTAGGTTCGTTTTACGAGCAGTACTTC. Protein: CASSLGSFYEQYF. The genes are TRBV7-9 and TRBJ2-7; no reliable D call. The CDR3 spans 13 residues. Germline V gene data show CDR1 as SEHNR and CDR2 as FQNEAQ (reference sequence). Trimming stripped 1 base from V and 4 bases from J, with 8 bases between.

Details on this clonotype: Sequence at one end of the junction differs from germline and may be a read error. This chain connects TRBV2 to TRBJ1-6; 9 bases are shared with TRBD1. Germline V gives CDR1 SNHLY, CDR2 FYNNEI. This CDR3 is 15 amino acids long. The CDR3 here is CASSESGTGNSPLHF. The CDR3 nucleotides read TGTGCCAGCAGTGAAAGCGGGACAGGGAATTCACCCCTCCATTTT.

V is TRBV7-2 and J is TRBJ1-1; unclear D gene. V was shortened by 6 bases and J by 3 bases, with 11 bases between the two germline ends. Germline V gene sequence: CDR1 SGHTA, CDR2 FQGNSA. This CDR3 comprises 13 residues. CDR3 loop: CASSGPGDTEAFF. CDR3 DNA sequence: TGTGCCAGCAGTGGTCCCGGGGACACTGAAGCTTTCTTT.

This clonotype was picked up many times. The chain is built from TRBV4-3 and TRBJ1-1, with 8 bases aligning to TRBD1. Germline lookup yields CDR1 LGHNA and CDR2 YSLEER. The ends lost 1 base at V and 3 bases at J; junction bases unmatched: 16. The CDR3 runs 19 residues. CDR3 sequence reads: CASSQGLTGAENEYTEAFF. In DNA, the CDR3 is TGCGCCAGCAGCCAAGGACTGACAGGGGCAGAGAATGAGTACACTGAAGCTTTCTTT.

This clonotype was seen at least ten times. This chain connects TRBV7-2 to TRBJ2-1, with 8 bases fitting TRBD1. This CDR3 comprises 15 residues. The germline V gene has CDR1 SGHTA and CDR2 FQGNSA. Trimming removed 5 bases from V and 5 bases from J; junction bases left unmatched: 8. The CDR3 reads CASSLTGESNNEQFF. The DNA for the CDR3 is TGTGCCAGCAGCCTGACAGGGGAATCGAACAATGAGCAGTTCTTC.